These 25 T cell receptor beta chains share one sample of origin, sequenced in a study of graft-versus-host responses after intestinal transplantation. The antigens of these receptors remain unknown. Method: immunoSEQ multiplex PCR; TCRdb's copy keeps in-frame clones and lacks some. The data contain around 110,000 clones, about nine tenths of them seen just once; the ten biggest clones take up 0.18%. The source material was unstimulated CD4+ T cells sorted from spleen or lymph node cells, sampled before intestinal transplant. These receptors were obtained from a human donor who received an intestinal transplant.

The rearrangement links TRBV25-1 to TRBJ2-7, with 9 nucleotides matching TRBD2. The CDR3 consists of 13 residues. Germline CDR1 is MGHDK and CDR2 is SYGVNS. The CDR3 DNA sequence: TGTGCTAGCGGGAGTCCCCCTTCCTACGAGCAGTACTTC. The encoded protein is CASGSPPSYEQYF.

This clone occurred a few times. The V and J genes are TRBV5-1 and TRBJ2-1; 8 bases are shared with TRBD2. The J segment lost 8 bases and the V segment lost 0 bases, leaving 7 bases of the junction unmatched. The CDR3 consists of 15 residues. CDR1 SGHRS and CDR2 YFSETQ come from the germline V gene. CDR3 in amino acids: CASSLDQRGYDEQFF. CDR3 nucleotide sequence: TGCGCCAGCAGCTTGGACCAGCGGGGGTACGATGAGCAGTTCTTC.

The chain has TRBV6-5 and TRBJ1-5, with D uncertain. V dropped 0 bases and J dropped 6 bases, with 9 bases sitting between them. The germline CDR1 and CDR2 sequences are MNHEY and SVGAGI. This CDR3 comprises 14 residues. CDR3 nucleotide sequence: TGTGCCAGCAGTTACTCGAGGGTCTTTCAGCCCCAGCATTTT. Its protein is CASSYSRVFQPQHF.

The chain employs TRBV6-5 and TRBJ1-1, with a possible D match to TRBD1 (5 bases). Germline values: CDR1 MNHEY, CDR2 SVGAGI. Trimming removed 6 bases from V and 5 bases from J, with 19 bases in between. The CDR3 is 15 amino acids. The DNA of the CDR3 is TGTGCCAGCAGGCGCTTGAGTTACGGGGGGACTGAAGCTTTCTTT. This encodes CASRRLSYGGTEAFF.

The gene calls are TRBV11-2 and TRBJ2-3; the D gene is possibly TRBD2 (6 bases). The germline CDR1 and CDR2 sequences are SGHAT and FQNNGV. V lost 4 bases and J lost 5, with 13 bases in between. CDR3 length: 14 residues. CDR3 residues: CASSSLRGEDTQYF. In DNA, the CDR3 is TGTGCCAGCAGCTCGTTGCGGGGAGAAGATACGCAGTATTTT.

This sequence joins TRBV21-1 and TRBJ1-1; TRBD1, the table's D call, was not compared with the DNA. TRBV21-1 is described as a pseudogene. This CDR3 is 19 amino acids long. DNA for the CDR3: TGTGCCAGCAGCAAAATCGGATGGACAGGGGAGGGGCACAACACTGAAGCTTTCTTT. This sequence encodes CASSKIGWTGEGHNTEAFF.

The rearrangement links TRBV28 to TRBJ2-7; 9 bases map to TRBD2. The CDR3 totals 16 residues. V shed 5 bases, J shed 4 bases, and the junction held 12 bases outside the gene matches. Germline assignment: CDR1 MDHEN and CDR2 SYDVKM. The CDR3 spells CASSPLGREGGYEQYF. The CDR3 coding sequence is TGTGCCAGCAGTCCCCTCGGGCGGGAGGGCGGTTACGAGCAGTACTTC.

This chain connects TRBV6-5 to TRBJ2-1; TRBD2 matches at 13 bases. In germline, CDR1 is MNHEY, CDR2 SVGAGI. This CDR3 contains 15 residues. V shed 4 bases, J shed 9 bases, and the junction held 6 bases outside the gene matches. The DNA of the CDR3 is TGTGCCAGCAGTTCCTTACGACTAGCGGGGGGTGAGCAGTTCTTC. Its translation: CASSSLRLAGGEQFF.

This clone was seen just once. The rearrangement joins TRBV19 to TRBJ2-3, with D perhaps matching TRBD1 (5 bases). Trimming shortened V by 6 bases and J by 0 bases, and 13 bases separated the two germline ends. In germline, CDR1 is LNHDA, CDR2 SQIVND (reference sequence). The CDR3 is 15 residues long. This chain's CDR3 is CASRPWRQSTDTQYF. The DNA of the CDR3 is TGTGCCAGTAGACCTTGGAGACAGAGCACAGATACGCAGTATTTT. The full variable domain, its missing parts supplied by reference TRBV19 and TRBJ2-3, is DGGITQSPKYLFRKEGQNVTLSCEQNLNHDAMYWYRQDPGQGLRLIYYSQIVNDFQKGDIAEGYSVSREKKESFPLTVTSAQKNPTAFYLCASRPWRQSTDTQYFGPGTRLTVL.

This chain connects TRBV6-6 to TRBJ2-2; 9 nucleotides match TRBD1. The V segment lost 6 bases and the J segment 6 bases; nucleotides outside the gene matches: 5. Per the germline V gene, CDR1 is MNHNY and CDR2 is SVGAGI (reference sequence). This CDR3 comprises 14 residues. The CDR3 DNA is TGTGCCAGCAGCCGGGACAGGGAATCCGGGGAGCTGTTTTTT. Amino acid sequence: CASSRDRESGELFF.

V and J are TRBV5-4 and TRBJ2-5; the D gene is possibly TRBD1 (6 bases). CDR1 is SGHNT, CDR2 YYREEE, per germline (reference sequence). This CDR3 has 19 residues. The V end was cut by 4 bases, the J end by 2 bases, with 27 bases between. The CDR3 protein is CASSHYRGHSPWAQETQYF. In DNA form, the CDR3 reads TGTGCCAGCAGCCACTATAGGGGACACTCTCCGTGGGCTCAAGAGACCCAGTACTTC.

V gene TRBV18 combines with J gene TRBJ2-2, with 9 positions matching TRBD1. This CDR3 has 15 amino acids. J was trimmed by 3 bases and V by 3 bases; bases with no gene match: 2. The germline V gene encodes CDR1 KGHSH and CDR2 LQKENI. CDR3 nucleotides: TGTGCCAGCTCACCTAGGGACAGGGACACCGGGGAGCTGTTTTTT. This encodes CASSPRDRDTGELFF. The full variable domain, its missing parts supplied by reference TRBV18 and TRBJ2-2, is NAGVMQNPRHLVRRRGQEARLRCSPMKGHSHVYWYRQLPEEGLKFMVYLQKENIIDESGMPKERFSAEFPKEGPSILRIQQVVRGDSAAYFCASSPRDRDTGELFFGEGSRLTVL.

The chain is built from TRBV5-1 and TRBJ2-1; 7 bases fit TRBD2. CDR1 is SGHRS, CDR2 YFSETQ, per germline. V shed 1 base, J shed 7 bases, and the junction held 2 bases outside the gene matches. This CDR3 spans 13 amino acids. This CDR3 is CASSLRGGNEQFF. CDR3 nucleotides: TGCGCCAGCAGCTTGAGGGGAGGGAATGAGCAGTTCTTC.

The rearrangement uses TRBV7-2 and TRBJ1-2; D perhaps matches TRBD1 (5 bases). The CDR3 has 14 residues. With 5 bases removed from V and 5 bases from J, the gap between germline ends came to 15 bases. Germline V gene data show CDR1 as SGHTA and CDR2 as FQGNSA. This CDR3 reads CASSLAGAVYGYTF. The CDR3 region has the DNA TGTGCCAGCAGCCTGGCTGGGGCAGTTTATGGCTACACCTTC.

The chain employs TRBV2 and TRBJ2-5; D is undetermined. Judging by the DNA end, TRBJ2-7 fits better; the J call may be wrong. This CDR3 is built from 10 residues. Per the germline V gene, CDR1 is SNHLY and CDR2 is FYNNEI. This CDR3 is CASRAYEQYF. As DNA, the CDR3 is TGTGCCAGCAGAGCTTACGAGCAGTACTTC.

The CDR3 bases are TGTGCTAGCGCCGCCGGGACTAGTGTTCACATTCAGTACTTC. Its translation is CASAAGTSVHIQYF. This chain connects TRBV12-5 to TRBJ2-4, with 8 positions matching TRBD2. CDR1 LGHNT and CDR2 FRNRAP come from the germline V gene. With V trimmed by 9 bases and J by 8 bases, 12 bases remained unmatched. This CDR3 is 14 amino acids long.

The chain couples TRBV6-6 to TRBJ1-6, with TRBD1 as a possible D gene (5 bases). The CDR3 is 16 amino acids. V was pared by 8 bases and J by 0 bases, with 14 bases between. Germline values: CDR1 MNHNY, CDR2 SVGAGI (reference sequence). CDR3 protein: CASGDRQSSYNSPLHF. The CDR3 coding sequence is TGTGCCAGCGGGGATAGACAGAGCTCCTATAATTCACCCCTCCACTTT.

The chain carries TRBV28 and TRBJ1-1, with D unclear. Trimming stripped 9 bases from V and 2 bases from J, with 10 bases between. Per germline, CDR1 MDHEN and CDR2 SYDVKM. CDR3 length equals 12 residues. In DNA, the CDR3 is TGTGCCAGTTGGAGGTTAAACACTGAAGCTTTCTTT. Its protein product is CASWRLNTEAFF.

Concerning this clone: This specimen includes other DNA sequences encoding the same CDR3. As DNA, the CDR3 is TGTGCCAGCAGCTTAGGGGGGAGGGCTTACGAGCAGTACTTC. Translated: CASSLGGRAYEQYF. The gene calls are TRBV7-2 and TRBJ2-7, with 7 bases aligning to TRBD2. CDR3 size: 14 residues. Germline CDR1 and CDR2: SGHTA and FQGNSA. V gave up 1 base and J gave up 4 bases; unmatched junction bases: 4.

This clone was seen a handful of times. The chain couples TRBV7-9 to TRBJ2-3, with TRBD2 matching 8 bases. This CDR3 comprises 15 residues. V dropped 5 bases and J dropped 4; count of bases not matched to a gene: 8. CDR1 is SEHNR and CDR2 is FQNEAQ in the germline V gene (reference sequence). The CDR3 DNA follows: TGTGCCAGCAGCCAATTAGCGGGGATCGCAGATACGCAGTATTTT. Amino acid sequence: CASSQLAGIADTQYF.

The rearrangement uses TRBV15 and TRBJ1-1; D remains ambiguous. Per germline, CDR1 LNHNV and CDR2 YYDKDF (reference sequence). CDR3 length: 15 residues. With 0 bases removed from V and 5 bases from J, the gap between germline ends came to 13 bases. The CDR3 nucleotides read TGTGCCACCAGCAGAGATAGAGGAATTGGGACTGAAGCTTTCTTT. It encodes CATSRDRGIGTEAFF.

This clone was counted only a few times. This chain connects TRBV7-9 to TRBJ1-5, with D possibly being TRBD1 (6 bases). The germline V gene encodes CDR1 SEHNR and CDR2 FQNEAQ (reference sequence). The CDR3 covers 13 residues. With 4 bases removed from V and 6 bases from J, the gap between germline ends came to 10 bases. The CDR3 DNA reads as TGTGCCAGCAGCTCCGGACAGAGTCAGCCCCAGCATTTT. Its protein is CASSSGQSQPQHF.

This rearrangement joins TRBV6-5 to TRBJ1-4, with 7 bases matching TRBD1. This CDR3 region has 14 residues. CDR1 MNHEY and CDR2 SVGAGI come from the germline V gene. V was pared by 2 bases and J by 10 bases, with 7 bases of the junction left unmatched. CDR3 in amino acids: CASSYREGAGKLFF. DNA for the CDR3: TGTGCCAGCAGTTACCGAGAGGGGGCAGGAAAACTGTTTTTT.

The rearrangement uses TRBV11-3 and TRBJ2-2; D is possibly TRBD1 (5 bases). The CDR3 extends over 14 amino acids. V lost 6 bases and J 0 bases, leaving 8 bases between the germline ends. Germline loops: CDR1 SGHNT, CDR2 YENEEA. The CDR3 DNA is TGTGCCAGCAGTAGACAGACGAACACCGGGGAGCTGTTTTTT. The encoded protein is CASSRQTNTGELFF.

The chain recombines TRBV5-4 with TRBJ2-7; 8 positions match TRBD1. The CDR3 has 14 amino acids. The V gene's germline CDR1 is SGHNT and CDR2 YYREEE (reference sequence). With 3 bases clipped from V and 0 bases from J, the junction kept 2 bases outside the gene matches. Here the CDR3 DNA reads TGTGCCAGCAGCTCGGGACAGGTCTCCTACGAGCAGTACTTC. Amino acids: CASSSGQVSYEQYF.